This record looks at one T cell receptor beta chain sequence and its context. Its antigen remains unidentified. No much larger clone is present one base from it, and per-base qualities are unavailable. The sample is drawn from a study of CD8 T cells in Susac syndrome (dated by TCRdb to the late 2010s). The study in broad terms: Of the Susac syndrome patients who were sequenced, over five had clinically active disease and fewer than ten were in clinical remission. At the time of blood withdrawal, Susac syndrome patients were either therapy-naive, taking corticosteroids (with some also receiving IVIg), or on IVIg alone. Whether CD8+ T cell activation and differentiation in Susac syndrome was antigen driven was tested using repertoire sequencing. Clonality of the CD8+ T cell repertoire was compared between over 10 healthy donors, about 14 Susac syndrome patients and about 15 multiple sclerosis patients.

Paper-wide results and their limitations: CD8+ repertoires in Susac syndrome showed clonal expansion, which was highest in CD8+ TEMRA cells and was greater in clinically active patients than in remitting patients. Over 15 and five Susac-specific public clones were found in the total CD8+ and CD8+ TEMRA repertoires, respectively. The number of individuals in the TCR sequencing and HLA analysis was recognized as being relatively small.

High-throughput TCR beta sequencing profiled peripheral blood CD8+ and CD4+ T cells from healthy donors, Susac syndrome patients and multiple sclerosis patients. The Susac syndrome patients fulfilled recently defined diagnostic criteria for definite or probable disease. CD8+ TEMRA cells were enriched by FACS, while bulk CD8+ and CD4+ T cells were purified by magnetic negative isolation. Blood was collected in EDTA tubes and processed within 24 hours, with PBMCs isolated through density gradient centrifugation. PBMCs intended for TCR sequencing were frozen in liquid nitrogen and were later thawed in a 37 degrees C water bath. Purity of sorted or isolated CD4+, CD8+ and CD8+ TEMRA cells was at least 90%. CDR1 and CDR2, looked up from the germline V gene (reference sequence), are LNHNV and YYDKDF. Inclusive of the bounding cysteine and phenylalanine, the CDR3 is 15 residues long. Only the CDR3 DNA is retained, 45 bases long and in frame from the first base. Trimming takes 0 bases from V and 7 bases from J, and the germline ends sit 13 bases apart.

RNA was extracted using the RNeasy kit, and roughly 0.45 to 1 microgram was reverse transcribed with random hexamers. TCR beta CDR3 regions were amplified with the immunoSEQ multiplex PCR assay covering 54 Vbeta and 13 Jbeta segments. To correct PCR amplification bias, a synthetic template baseline was used for both primer optimization and computational correction. On the authors' methods: Reads were annotated to V, D and J genes per IMGT and analyzed with immunoSEQ Analyzer, keeping only productive sequences. Clonality was computed as one minus Shannon entropy normalized by log2 of the number of productive unique sequences. For each patient and control, public and private clones were evaluated among the 100 most prevalent clones. Susac-specific clones were defined as absent from healthy and MS cohorts, 1052 published viral clones and other ImmuneACCESS disease sequences. TCRdb took the public reads, trimmed them with fastp at Q25, ran MiXCR for clone calling and kept in-frame beta chains. Rows with a matching CDR3 protein are joined into one entry that keeps the most common DNA and genes. TCRdb's processing, not the study's, gives the V and J calls here. A total of roughly 150,000 distinct CDR3 sequences appear in this sample, about 95% of them only once. The ten most abundant clones make up approximately 0.17% of the sample.

Here the chain combines TRBV15 and TRBJ2-1, and the D gene may be TRBD2, 6 bases matching. This TCR derives from a human donor with Susac syndrome. Sequencing was performed on CD8+ T cells from PBMCs. The sequenced DNA: TGTGCCACCAGCAGAGAGGGTAGCGGAGATAATGAGCAGTTCTTC. Its protein is CATSREGSGDNEQFF.